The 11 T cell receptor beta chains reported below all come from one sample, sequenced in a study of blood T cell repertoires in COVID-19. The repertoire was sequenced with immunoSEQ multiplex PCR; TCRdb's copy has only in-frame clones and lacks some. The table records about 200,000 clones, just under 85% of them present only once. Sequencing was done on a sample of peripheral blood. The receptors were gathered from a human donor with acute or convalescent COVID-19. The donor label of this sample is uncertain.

CDR3 DNA sequence: TGTGCCAGCAGCTTGGCCGGGGGGCAGGGAAACACCATATATTTT. Its protein is CASSLAGGQGNTIYF. The gene calls are TRBV5-4 and TRBJ1-3; tentatively, D is TRBD1 (6 bases). This CDR3 is 15 amino acids long. The germline V gene encodes CDR1 SGHNT and CDR2 YYREEE (reference sequence). The V and J ends lost 0 bases and 4 bases respectively, with 11 bases between them. Based on the CDR3 plus reference TRBV5-4 and TRBJ1-3, the full variable domain is ETGVTQSPTHLIKTRGQQVTLRCSSQSGHNTVSWYQQALGQGPQFIFQYYREEENGRGNFPPRFSGLQFPNYSSELNVNALELDDSALYLCASSLAGGQGNTIYFGEGSWLTVV.

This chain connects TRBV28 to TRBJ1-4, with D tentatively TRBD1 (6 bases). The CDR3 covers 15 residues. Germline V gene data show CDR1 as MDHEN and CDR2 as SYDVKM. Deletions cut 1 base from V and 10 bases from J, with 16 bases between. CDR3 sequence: CASSLSTPEGVKLFF. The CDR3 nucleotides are TGTGCCAGCAGTTTATCCACCCCAGAGGGGGTAAAACTGTTTTTT.

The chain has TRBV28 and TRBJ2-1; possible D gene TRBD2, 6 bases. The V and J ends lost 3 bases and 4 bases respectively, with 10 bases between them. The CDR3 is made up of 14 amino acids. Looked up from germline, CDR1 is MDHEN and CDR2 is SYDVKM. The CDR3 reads CASSFQGGYNEQFF. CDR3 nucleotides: TGTGCCAGCAGTTTCCAGGGAGGTTACAATGAGCAGTTCTTC.

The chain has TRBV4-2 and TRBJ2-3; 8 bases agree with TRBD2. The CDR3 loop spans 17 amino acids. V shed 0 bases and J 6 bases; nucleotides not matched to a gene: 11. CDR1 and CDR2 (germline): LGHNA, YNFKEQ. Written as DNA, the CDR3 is TGTGCCAGCAGCCAAGAGGTAGCGGGACTTTTGGCGGATACGCAGTATTTT. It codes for CASSQEVAGLLADTQYF.

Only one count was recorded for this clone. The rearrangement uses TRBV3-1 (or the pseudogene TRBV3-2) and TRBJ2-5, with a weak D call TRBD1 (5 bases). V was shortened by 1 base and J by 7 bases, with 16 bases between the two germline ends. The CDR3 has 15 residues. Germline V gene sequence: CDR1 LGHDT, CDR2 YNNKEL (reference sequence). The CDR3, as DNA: TGTGCCAGCAGCCAAGGCTTACTGGCCACAGGGACCCAGTACTTC. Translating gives CASSQGLLATGTQYF.

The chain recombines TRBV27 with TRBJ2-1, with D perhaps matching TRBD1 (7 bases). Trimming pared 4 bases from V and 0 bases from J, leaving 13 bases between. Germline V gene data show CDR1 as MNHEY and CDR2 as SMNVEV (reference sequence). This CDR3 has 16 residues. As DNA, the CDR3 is TGTGCCAGCAGTTCCCAGGGGGGAAGCTCCTACAATGAGCAGTTCTTC. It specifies CASSSQGGSSYNEQFF.

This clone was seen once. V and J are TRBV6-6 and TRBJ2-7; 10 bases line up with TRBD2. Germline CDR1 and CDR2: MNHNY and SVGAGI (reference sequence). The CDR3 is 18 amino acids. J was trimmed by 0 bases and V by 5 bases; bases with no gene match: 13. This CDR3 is CASSRHPSSGGGSYEQYF. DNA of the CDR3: TGTGCCAGCAGTCGCCACCCCTCTAGCGGGGGTGGCTCCTACGAGCAGTACTTC.

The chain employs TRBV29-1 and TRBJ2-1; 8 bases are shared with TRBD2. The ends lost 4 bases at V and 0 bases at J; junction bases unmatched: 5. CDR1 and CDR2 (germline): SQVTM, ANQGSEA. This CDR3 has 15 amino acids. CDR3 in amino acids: CSVGGTSISYNEQFF. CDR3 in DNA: TGCAGCGTTGGAGGGACTAGTATCTCCTACAATGAGCAGTTCTTC.

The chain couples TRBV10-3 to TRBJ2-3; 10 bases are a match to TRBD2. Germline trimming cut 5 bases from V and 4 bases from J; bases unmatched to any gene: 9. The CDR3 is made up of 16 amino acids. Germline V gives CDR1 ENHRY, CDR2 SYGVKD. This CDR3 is CAISPGLAGAADTQYF. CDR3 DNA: TGTGCCATCAGTCCGGGGCTAGCGGGAGCAGCAGATACGCAGTATTTT.

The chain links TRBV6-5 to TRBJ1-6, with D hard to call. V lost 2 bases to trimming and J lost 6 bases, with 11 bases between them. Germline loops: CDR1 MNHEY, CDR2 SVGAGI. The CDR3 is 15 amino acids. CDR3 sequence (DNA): TGTGCCAGCAGTTACGACTCCACCCGTAATTCACCCCTCCACTTT. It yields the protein CASSYDSTRNSPLHF.

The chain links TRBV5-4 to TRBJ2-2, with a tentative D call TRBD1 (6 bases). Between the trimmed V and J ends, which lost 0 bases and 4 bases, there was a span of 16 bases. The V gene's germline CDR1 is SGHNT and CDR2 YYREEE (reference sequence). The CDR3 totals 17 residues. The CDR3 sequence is CASSLETGPSGTGELFF. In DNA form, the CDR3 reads TGTGCCAGCAGCTTGGAAACAGGGCCTTCGGGCACCGGGGAGCTGTTTTTT.